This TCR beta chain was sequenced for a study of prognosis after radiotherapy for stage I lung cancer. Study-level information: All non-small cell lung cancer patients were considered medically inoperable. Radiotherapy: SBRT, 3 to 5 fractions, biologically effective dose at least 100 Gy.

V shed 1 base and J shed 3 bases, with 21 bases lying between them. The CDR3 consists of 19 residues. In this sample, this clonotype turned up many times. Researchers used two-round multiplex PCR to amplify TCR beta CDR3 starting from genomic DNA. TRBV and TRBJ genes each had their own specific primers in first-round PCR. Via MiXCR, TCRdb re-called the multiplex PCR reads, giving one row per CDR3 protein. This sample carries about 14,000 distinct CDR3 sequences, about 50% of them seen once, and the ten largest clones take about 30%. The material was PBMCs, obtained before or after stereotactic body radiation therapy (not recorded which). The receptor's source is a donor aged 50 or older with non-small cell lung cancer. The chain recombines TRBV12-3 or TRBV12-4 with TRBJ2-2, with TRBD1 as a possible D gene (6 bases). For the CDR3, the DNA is TGTGCCAGCAGTTTAGGGACAGAGTGGACGATAAGAGACACCGGGGAGCTGTTTTTT. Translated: CASSLGTEWTIRDTGELFF.